What follows are 7 T cell receptor beta chains derived from one specimen sequenced in a study of blood T cell repertoires in COVID-19. Some clones are missing from TCRdb's copy, which holds only in-frame ones; the method was immunoSEQ multiplex PCR. The table lists about 170,000 clones, approximately 90% of them singletons. Sequencing was performed on peripheral blood. These receptors were obtained from a man aged 18 to 35 with COVID-19, enrolled during active disease.

J is TRBJ1-2 and V is TRBV7-2; D might be TRBD1 (5 bases). The ends were cut back, 6 bases at V and 0 bases at J, with 11 bases in the middle. CDR1 is SGHTA and CDR2 is FQGNSA in the germline V gene. The CDR3 contains 14 residues. The CDR3 DNA is TGTGCCAGCAGTTTGGGGGGAGCTAACTATGGCTACACCTTC. Its protein is CASSLGGANYGYTF.

The genes are TRBV24-1 and TRBJ2-1; D possibly corresponds to TRBD2 (6 bases). The CDR3 runs 13 residues. The germline CDR1 and CDR2 sequences are KGHDR and SFDVKD. V lost 12 bases and J lost 0, with 11 bases in between. CDR3 residues: CAVAGNSYNEQFF. CDR3 nucleotides: TGTGCCGTTGCGGGGAACTCCTACAATGAGCAGTTCTTC.

The rearrangement joins TRBV4-3 to TRBJ1-4, with TRBD1 as a possible D gene (5 bases). Germline V gives CDR1 LGHNA, CDR2 YSLEER. The V end was cut by 0 bases, the J end by 8 bases, with 13 bases between. This CDR3 is built from 15 residues. Here the CDR3 DNA reads TGCGCCAGCAGCCAAGAAGGGATACAGGAAGAAAAACTGTTTTTT. Amino acid sequence: CASSQEGIQEEKLFF.

The chain links TRBV2 to TRBJ2-7; 9 bases are shared with TRBD1. This CDR3 region has 14 residues. With 7 bases clipped from V and 6 bases from J, the junction kept 10 bases outside the gene matches. CDR1 is SNHLY and CDR2 is FYNNEI in the germline V gene. The CDR3 sequence: CASIPPGTGREQYF. DNA of the CDR3: TGTGCCAGCATTCCTCCCGGGACAGGGCGCGAGCAGTACTTC.

This clone was seen a handful of times. The chain joins TRBV5-1 to TRBJ2-7, with a tentative D call TRBD1 (6 bases). V was trimmed by 0 bases and J by 3 bases, leaving 10 bases between them. The germline gives CDR1 SGHRS, CDR2 YFSETQ. The CDR3 runs 14 residues. The DNA of the CDR3 is TGCGCCAGCAGCTTGGCTGGGGGCTACTACGAGCAGTACTTC. This sequence encodes CASSLAGGYYEQYF.

The rearrangement joins TRBV19 to TRBJ1-3; 7 positions match TRBD1. The germline CDR1 and CDR2 sequences are LNHDA and SQIVND (reference sequence). The V and J ends lost 1 base and 9 bases, in that order; junction bases with no gene match: 9. CDR3 length equals 15 residues. The CDR3 protein is CASSIGQGPIPTIYF. The CDR3 region has the DNA TGTGCCAGTAGTATAGGACAGGGCCCCATTCCCACCATATATTTT.

This clone was detected once. The gene calls are TRBV6-5 and TRBJ1-5; 10 bases map to TRBD1. The CDR3 loop spans 15 amino acids. The V gene end was trimmed by 6 bases and the J gene end by 3 bases; junction bases not matched to a gene: 5. The germline V gene has CDR1 MNHEY and CDR2 SVGAGI. The CDR3 sequence: CASSPDRGDNQPQHF. The CDR3 nucleotides read TGTGCCAGCAGCCCGGACAGGGGGGACAATCAGCCCCAGCATTTT.